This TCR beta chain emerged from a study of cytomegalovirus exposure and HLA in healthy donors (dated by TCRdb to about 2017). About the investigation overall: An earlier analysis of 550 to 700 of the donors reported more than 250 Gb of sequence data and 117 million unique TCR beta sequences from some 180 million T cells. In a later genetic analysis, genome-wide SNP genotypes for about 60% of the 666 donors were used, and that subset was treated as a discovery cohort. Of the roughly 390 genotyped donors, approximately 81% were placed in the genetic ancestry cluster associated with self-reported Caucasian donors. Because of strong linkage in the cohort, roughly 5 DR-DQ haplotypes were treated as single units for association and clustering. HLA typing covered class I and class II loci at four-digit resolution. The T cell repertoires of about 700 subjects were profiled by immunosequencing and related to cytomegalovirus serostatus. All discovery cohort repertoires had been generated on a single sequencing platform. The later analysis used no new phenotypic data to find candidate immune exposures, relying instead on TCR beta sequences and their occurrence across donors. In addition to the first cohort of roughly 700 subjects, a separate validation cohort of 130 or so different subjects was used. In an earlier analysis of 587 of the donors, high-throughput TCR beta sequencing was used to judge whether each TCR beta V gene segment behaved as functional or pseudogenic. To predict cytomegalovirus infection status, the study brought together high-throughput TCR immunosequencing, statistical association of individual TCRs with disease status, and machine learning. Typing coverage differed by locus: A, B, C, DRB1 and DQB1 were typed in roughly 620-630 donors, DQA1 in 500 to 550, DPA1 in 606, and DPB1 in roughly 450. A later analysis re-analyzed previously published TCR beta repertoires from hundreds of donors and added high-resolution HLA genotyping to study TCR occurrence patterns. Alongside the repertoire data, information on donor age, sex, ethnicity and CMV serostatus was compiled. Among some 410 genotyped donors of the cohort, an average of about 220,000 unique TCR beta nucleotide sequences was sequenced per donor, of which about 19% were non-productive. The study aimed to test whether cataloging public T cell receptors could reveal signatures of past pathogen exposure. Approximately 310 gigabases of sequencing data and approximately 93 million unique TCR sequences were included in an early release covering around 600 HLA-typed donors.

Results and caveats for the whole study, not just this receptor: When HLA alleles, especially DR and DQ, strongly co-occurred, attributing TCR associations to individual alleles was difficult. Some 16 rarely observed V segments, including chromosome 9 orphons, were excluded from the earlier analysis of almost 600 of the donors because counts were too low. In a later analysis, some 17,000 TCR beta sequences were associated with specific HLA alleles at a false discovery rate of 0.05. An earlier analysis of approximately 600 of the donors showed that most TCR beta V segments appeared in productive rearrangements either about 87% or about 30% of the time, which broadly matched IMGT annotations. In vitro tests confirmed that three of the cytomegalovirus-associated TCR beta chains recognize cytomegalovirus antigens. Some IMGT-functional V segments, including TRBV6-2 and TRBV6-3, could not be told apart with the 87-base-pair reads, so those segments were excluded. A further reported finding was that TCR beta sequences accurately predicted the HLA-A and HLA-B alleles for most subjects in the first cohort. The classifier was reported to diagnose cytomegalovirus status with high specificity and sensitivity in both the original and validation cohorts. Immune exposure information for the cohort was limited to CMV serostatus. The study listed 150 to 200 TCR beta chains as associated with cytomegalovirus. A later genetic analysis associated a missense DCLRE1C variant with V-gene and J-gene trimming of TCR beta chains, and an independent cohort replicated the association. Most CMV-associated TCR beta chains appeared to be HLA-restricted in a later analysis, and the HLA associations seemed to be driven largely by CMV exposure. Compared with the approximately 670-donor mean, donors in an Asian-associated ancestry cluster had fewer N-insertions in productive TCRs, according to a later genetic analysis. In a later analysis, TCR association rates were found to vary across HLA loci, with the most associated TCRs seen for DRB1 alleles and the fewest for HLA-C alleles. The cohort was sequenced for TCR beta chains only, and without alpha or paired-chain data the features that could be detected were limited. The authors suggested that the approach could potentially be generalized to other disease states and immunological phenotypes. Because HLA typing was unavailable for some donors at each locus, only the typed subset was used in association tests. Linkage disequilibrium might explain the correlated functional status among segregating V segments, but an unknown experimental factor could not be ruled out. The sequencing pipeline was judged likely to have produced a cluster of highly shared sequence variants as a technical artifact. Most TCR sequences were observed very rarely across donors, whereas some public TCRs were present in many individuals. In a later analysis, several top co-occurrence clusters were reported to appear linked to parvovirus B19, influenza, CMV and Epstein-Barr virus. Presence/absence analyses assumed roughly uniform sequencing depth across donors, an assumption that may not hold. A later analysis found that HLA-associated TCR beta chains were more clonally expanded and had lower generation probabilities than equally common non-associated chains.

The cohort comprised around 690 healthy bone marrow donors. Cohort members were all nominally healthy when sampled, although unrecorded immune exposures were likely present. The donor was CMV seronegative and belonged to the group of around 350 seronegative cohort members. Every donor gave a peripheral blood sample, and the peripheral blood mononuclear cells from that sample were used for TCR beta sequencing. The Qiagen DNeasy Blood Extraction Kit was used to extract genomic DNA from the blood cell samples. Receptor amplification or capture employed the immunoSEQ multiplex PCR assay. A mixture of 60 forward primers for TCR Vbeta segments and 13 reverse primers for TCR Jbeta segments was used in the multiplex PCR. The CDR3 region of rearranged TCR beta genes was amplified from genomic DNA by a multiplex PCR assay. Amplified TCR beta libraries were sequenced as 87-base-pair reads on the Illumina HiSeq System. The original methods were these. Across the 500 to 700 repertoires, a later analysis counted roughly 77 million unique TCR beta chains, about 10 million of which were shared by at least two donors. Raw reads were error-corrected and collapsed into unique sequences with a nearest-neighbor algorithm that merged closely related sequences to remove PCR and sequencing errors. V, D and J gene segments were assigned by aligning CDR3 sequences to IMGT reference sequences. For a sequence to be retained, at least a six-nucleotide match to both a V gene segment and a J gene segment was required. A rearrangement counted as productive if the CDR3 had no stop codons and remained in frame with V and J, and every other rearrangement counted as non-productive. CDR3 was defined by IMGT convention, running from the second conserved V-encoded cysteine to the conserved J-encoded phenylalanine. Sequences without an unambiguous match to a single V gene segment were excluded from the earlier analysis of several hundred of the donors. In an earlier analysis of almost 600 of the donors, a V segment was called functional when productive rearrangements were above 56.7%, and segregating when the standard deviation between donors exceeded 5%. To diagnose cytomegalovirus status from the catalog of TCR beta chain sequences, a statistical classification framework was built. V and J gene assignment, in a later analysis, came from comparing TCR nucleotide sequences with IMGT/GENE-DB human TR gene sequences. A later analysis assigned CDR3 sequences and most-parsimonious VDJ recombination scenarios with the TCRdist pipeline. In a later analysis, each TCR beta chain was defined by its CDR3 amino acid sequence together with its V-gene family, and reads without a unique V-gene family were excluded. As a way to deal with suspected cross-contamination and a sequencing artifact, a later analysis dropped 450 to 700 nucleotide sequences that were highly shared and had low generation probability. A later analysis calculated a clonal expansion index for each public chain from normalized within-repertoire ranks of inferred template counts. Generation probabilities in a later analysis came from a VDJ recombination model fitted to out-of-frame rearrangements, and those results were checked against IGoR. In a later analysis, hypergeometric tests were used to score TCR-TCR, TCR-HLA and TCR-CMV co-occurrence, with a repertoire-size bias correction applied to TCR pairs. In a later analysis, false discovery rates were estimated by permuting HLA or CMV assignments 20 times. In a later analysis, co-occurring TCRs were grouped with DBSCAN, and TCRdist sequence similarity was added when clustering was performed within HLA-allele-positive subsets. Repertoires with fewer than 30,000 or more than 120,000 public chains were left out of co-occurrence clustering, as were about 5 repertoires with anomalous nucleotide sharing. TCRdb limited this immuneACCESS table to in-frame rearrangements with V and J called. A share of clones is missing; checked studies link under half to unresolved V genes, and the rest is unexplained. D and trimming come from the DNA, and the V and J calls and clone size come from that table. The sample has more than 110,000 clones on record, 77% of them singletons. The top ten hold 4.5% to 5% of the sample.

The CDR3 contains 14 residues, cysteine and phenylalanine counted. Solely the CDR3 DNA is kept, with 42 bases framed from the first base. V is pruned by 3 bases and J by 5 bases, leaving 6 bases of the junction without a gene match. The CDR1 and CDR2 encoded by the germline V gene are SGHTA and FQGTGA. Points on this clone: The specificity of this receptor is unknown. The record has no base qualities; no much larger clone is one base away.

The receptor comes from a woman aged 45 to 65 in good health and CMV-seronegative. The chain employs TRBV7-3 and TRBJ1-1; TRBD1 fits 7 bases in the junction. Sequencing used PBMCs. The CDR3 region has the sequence CASSFTGQLTEAFF. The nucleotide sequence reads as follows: TGTGCCAGCAGCTTTACGGGACAGTTGACTGAAGCTTTCTTT.